The following is a TCR beta chain sequence with its context. These data come from a study of blood T cell repertoires in COVID-19. Assay: immunoSEQ multiplex PCR; the TCRdb copy retains only in-frame clones and omits some. The data show about 400,000 clones, over 85% seen once. Recruits, aged about 18 to 89 years, lived in 20 to 30 US areas. Trimming at V came to 3 bases and at J to 0 bases, leaving 3 bases not matched to a gene. This CDR3 comprises 15 residues. Looked up from germline, CDR1 is MGHRA and CDR2 is YSYEKL. The TCR comes from a woman aged 25 to 45 who had recovered from COVID-19. The sequenced material came from PBMCs or T cells enriched from blood (not recorded which). This chain connects TRBV4-1 to TRBJ1-2; 8 nucleotides align to TRBD1. CDR3 bases: TGCGCCAGCAGCCAGGAGACAGGGGCTAACTATGGCTACACCTTC. Residues: CASSQETGANYGYTF.